A single sample gave rise to the 23 T cell receptor beta chains below, sequenced in a study of blood T cell repertoires in COVID-19 (TCRdb year 2020). To prepare the library, the immunoSEQ multiplex PCR assay was applied. TCRdb carries this immuneACCESS record with in-frame sequences only. Its versions omit some clonotypes, under half of them owing to an unresolved V gene in the studies checked, with the rest unexplained. The sample data list approximately 100,000 clones, and approximately 86% of these were observed just once. The ten largest account for around 6.5% of the sample. The specimen sequenced was peripheral blood. These TCRs come from a woman aged 60-70 years with acute or convalescent COVID-19.

The chain recombines TRBV19 with TRBJ2-3; 12 bases are shared with TRBD2. Germline CDR1 LNHDA, CDR2 SQIVND (reference sequence). This CDR3 region has 17 residues. J gave up 5 bases and V 4 bases, and 10 bases lay outside the gene matches. The CDR3 loop is CASSRLAGGLGRDTQYF. The DNA for the CDR3 is TGTGCCAGTAGTAGGCTAGCGGGAGGGCTCGGGAGAGATACGCAGTATTTT.

The V gene is TRBV19, the J gene TRBJ1-2; D not certain. Germline CDR1 is LNHDA and CDR2 is SQIVND (reference sequence). This CDR3 has 11 amino acids. Deletions cut 3 bases from V and 7 bases from J, with 6 bases between. The CDR3 DNA reads as TGTGCCAGTAGTATCGGGTTTGGCTACACCTTC. Translation: CASSIGFGYTF. Complete variable domain (other parts from reference TRBV19 and TRBJ1-2): DGGITQSPKYLFRKEGQNVTLSCEQNLNHDAMYWYRQDPGQGLRLIYYSQIVNDFQKGDIAEGYSVSREKKESFPLTVTSAQKNPTAFYLCASSIGFGYTFGSGTRLTVV.

The chain links TRBV30 to TRBJ2-1, with D perhaps matching TRBD2 (5 bases). Trimming cost V 3 bases and J 10 bases, with 13 bases left between them. CDR1 is GTSNPN and CDR2 is SVGIG in the germline V gene (reference sequence). The CDR3 contains 12 residues. The CDR3 loop reads CAWSGLPHEQFF. CDR3 DNA sequence: TGTGCCTGGAGCGGACTGCCTCACGAGCAGTTCTTC.

The chain is built from TRBV27 and TRBJ2-7; no firm D call. Germline V gene data show CDR1 as MNHEY and CDR2 as SMNVEV (reference sequence). V lost 6 bases and J lost 4, with 13 bases in between. The CDR3 totals 13 residues. The CDR3: CASRPHATYEQYF. The CDR3 DNA is TGTGCCAGCAGACCCCACGCCACATACGAGCAGTACTTC.

The chain is built from TRBV5-4 and TRBJ1-1; a possible D gene is TRBD1 (6 bases). V was pared by 4 bases and J by 4 bases, with 20 bases between. Germline V gene data show CDR1 as SGHNT and CDR2 as YYREEE (reference sequence). The CDR3 loop spans 16 amino acids. The CDR3 bases are TGTGCCAGCAGCCCTCTGGGGAGGGGGGCGGGCACTGAAGCTTTCTTT. This encodes CASSPLGRGAGTEAFF.

The CDR3 loop reads CASSVRAGETYNEQFF. Here the CDR3 DNA reads TGTGCCAGCAGCGTTAGAGCGGGGGAAACCTACAATGAGCAGTTCTTC. The chain recombines TRBV9 with TRBJ2-1; 8 bases match TRBD2. The germline V gene encodes CDR1 SGDLS and CDR2 YYNGEE. The CDR3 loop spans 16 amino acids. The V gene end was trimmed by 2 bases and the J gene end by 2 bases; junction bases not matched to a gene: 6.

The chain is built from TRBV7-8 and TRBJ1-2; D is unclear. CDR3 length: 13 amino acids. V gave up 1 base and J gave up 4 bases, with 7 bases separating them. Germline values: CDR1 SGHVS, CDR2 FQNEAQ. The DNA of the CDR3 is TGTGCCAGCAGCTTAGGGCGGCCCTATGGCTACACCTTC. Amino acids: CASSLGRPYGYTF.

This rearrangement joins TRBV10-3 to TRBJ2-1, with TRBD2 matching over 8 bases. With 9 bases clipped from V and 6 bases from J, the junction kept 10 bases outside the gene matches. The CDR3 covers 14 residues. Per the germline V gene, CDR1 is ENHRY and CDR2 is SYGVKD. This CDR3 is CAIAAGGLGNEQFF. The CDR3 DNA is TGTGCCATAGCGGCGGGGGGTTTGGGCAATGAGCAGTTCTTC.

The chain couples TRBV12-5 to TRBJ2-1; D is possibly TRBD2 (5 bases). The V end lost 0 bases, the J end lost 6 bases, and 9 bases lay between the germline ends. The CDR3 runs 14 residues. Germline CDR1 and CDR2: LGHNT and FRNRAP. This CDR3 is CASGLVGAFNEQFF. CDR3 DNA sequence: TGTGCTAGTGGTTTGGTGGGAGCTTTCAATGAGCAGTTCTTC. The full variable domain, with the rest looked up from reference TRBV12-5 and TRBJ2-1, is DARVTQTPRHKVTEMGQEVTMRCQPILGHNTVFWYRQTMMQGLELLAYFRNRAPLDDSGMPKDRFSAEMPDATLATLKIQPSEPRDSAVYFCASGLVGAFNEQFFGPGTRLTVL.

V gene TRBV6-5 combines with J gene TRBJ1-4, with 10 bases matching TRBD1. CDR3 length equals 14 residues. With 10 bases clipped from V and 7 bases from J, the junction kept 9 bases outside the gene matches. Germline CDR1 and CDR2: MNHEY and SVGAGI. This CDR3 is CATRQGAGGEKLFF. DNA of the CDR3: TGTGCCACCAGACAGGGGGCCGGTGGTGAAAAACTGTTTTTT.

The V call is TRBV19, the J call TRBJ1-5, with 8 bases fitting TRBD1. The germline gives CDR1 LNHDA, CDR2 SQIVND (reference sequence). This CDR3 has 14 residues. The V gene end was trimmed by 9 bases and the J gene end by 5 bases; junction bases not matched to a gene: 9. The CDR3 is CASKGQAVYQPQHF. The DNA of the CDR3 is TGTGCCAGCAAGGGACAGGCCGTATATCAGCCCCAGCATTTT.

The CDR3 reads CASSRKRGGTEAFF. The CDR3, as DNA: TGTGCCAGCAGCCGAAAAAGGGGGGGCACTGAAGCTTTCTTT. J is TRBJ1-1 and V is TRBV3-1 (or the pseudogene TRBV3-2); D may be TRBD1 (6 bases). Germline lookup yields CDR1 LGHDT and CDR2 YNNKEL (reference sequence). The CDR3 is made up of 14 amino acids. Trimming pared 4 bases from V and 4 bases from J, leaving 13 bases between.

The chain couples TRBV3-1 (or the pseudogene TRBV3-2) to TRBJ1-2; 7 bases are a match to TRBD1. This CDR3 comprises 16 residues. V dropped 3 bases and J dropped 1; count of bases not matched to a gene: 8. Germline lookup yields CDR1 LGHDT and CDR2 YNNKEL (reference sequence). The CDR3 DNA reads TGTGCCAGCAGCCAGCCCACAGGGGTTTATAACTATGGCTACACCTTC. Its translation is CASSQPTGVYNYGYTF.

In this sample, this clone turned up a few times. The chain carries TRBV19 and TRBJ2-7; no firm D call. Germline V lookup: CDR1 LNHDA, CDR2 SQIVND (reference sequence). The CDR3 spans 14 residues. Trimming took off 1 base at V and 7 bases at J, with 14 bases between the two ends. The CDR3: CASSIGIAELEQYF. CDR3 in DNA: TGTGCCAGTAGTATAGGAATTGCGGAATTGGAGCAGTACTTC.

The V gene is TRBV5-1, the J gene TRBJ2-1; 13 nucleotides match TRBD2. The CDR3 runs to 16 residues. Trimming cost V 1 base and J 8 bases; bases outside gene matches: 6. Germline CDR1 is SGHRS and CDR2 is YFSETQ. CDR3 DNA sequence: TGCGCCAGCAGCTTGATCGGGACTAGCGGGATGGATGAGCAGTTCTTC. Translating gives CASSLIGTSGMDEQFF.

The V and J genes are TRBV4-1 and TRBJ2-3; D unresolved. The V and J ends lost 0 bases and 3 bases respectively, with 10 bases between them. The germline V gene has CDR1 MGHRA and CDR2 YSYEKL. The CDR3 sequence is 15 residues long. The CDR3 here is CASSQDPSWTDTQYF. The CDR3 coding sequence is TGCGCCAGCAGCCAAGATCCCAGTTGGACAGATACGCAGTATTTT.

The chain is built from TRBV28 and TRBJ1-2; D gene ambiguous. V was cut by 7 bases and J by 6 bases, with 12 bases left in between. The CDR3 totals 12 residues. CDR1 MDHEN and CDR2 SYDVKM come from the germline V gene. The CDR3 DNA reads TGTGCCAGCACCCTTTACACAGATGGCTACACCTTC. Translating it yields CASTLYTDGYTF.

The chain is built from TRBV30 and TRBJ2-1; 7 nucleotides match TRBD2. CDR1 and CDR2 (germline): GTSNPN, SVGIG (reference sequence). CDR3 length equals 15 residues. V trimming: 1 base; J trimming: 0 bases; junction bases outside the gene matches: 3. The CDR3 spells CAWSAGGSSYNEQFF. CDR3 nucleotides: TGTGCCTGGAGTGCGGGCGGGAGCTCCTACAATGAGCAGTTCTTC.

The chain combines TRBV28 with TRBJ1-5; 9 nucleotides agree with TRBD1. CDR3 length: 17 residues. Unmatched junction bases numbered 14, after V lost 4 bases and J lost 7 bases. The germline V gene has CDR1 MDHEN and CDR2 SYDVKM. The DNA for the CDR3 is TGTGCCAGCAGTTACACCGGGACAGGGAGGAGAGGCCAGCCCCAGCATTTT. Its protein product is CASSYTGTGRRGQPQHF.

V and J are TRBV19 and TRBJ1-6; D is uncertain. The germline V gene has CDR1 LNHDA and CDR2 SQIVND (reference sequence). V gave up 4 bases and J gave up 0 bases, with 7 bases separating them. The CDR3 extends over 15 amino acids. The DNA for the CDR3 is TGTGCCAGTAGTAGCACGAGCTCCTATAATTCACCCCTCCACTTT. Translated, it gives CASSSTSSYNSPLHF. The variable domain in full, with the rest retrieved from reference TRBV19 and TRBJ1-6, is DGGITQSPKYLFRKEGQNVTLSCEQNLNHDAMYWYRQDPGQGLRLIYYSQIVNDFQKGDIAEGYSVSREKKESFPLTVTSAQKNPTAFYLCASSSTSSYNSPLHFGNGTRLTVT.

The chain uses TRBV24-1 and TRBJ2-5; possibly TRBD1 for D (6 bases). The germline V gene has CDR1 KGHDR and CDR2 SFDVKD. V lost 6 bases to trimming and J lost 4 bases, with 17 bases between them. There are 15 residues in the CDR3. CDR3 amino acids: CATSSNTGYTETQYF. As DNA, the CDR3 is TGTGCCACCAGTTCTAATACAGGGTACACAGAGACCCAGTACTTC.

Details on this clone: A junction boundary mismatches the germline segment, possibly from a read error. V and J are TRBV7-3 and TRBJ2-7; D might be TRBD2 (7 bases). Germline CDR1 and CDR2: SGHTA and FQGTGA. The CDR3 has 17 residues. The CDR3 loop reads CASSTTPGGGGSSEQYF. The CDR3, as DNA: TGTGCCAGCAGTACGACCCCTGGGGGAGGGGGATCCTCCGAGCAGTACTTC.

A single count supports this clone. This chain connects TRBV2 to TRBJ1-1; D is unclear. The CDR3 totals 13 residues. V lost 4 bases to trimming and J lost 2 bases, with 8 bases between them. From germline, CDR1 is SNHLY and CDR2 FYNNEI. CDR3 region: CASSVAVNTEAFF. The CDR3 DNA follows: TGTGCCAGCAGTGTTGCAGTTAACACTGAAGCTTTCTTT.